The following is a T cell receptor beta chain sequence with its context. Libraries were prepared by immunoSEQ multiplex PCR; TCRdb keeps only in-frame clonotypes and omits some of them. The sample lists tens of thousands of clones; approximately 94% were seen once. This specimen belongs to a study of technical replicates of blood from a handful of donors. The CDR3 has 14 residues. Looked up from germline, CDR1 is SQVTM and CDR2 is ANQGSEA. V lost 7 bases, J lost 5 bases, and 7 bases stayed unmatched. This sequence joins TRBV29-1 and TRBJ1-5; TRBD1 aligns across 11 bases. Sequenced input: T cells isolated from PBMCs. This sequence was found in a human donor in good health. The CDR3 spells CSAGTGGIDQPQHF. The CDR3, as DNA: TGCAGCGCCGGGACAGGGGGAATAGATCAGCCCCAGCATTTT.